The 22 T cell receptor beta chains presented below share a single source sample, sequenced in a study of T-cell reconstitution after alpha-beta-depleted transplantation in children. The library targeted TCRbeta and was prepared with unique molecular identifiers. TCRdb ran MiXCR on the PCR reads and lists one entry per CDR3 protein. The sample contains tens of thousands of distinct CDR3 sequences, 4% to 5% of which appear only once. The sample here was PBMCs, mostly from graft donor cells, taken 180 days after TCRalphabeta/CD19-depleted stem cell transplant. The source is a boy less than two years old who had a stem cell transplant for acute myeloid leukemia, so the T cells may come from the graft donor.

The sample holds many counts of this clonotype. CDR3 amino acids: CASSQEGRNTGELFF. The CDR3 nucleotides read TGCGCCAGCAGCCAAGAGGGGCGGAACACCGGGGAGCTGTTTTTT. The chain couples TRBV4-1 to TRBJ2-2, with D possibly TRBD1 on 5 matching bases. CDR1 is MGHRA, CDR2 YSYEKL, per germline. Between the trimmed V and J ends, which lost 0 bases and 1 base, there was a span of 6 bases. The CDR3 is 15 residues long.

This clonotype showed up many times. The chain employs TRBV24-1 and TRBJ2-5; 9 bases agree with TRBD2. Germline lookup yields CDR1 KGHDR and CDR2 SFDVKD. V was pared by 5 bases and J by 4 bases, with 19 bases of the junction left unmatched. The CDR3 totals 19 residues. In nucleotides, the CDR3 is TGTGCCACCAGTGCCGCCCTCGGCGCTAGCGGGAAATCACGAGAGACCCAGTACTTC. Its protein product is CATSAALGASGKSRETQYF.

In its sample, this clonotype was seen many times. V gene TRBV5-5 combines with J gene TRBJ2-4; a possible D gene is TRBD1 (5 bases). Germline V CDR1 and CDR2: SGHKS, YYEKEE (reference sequence). The length of the CDR3 is 16 residues. The V gene lost 0 bases and the J gene lost 1 base, with 11 bases spanning the gap. The CDR3, as DNA: TGTGCCAGCAGCTTGGCCGCAGGGCAGGCCAAAAACATTCAGTACTTC. The encoded protein is CASSLAAGQAKNIQYF.

Many counts were recorded for this clonotype. The gene calls are TRBV12-3 or TRBV12-4 and TRBJ1-2; maybe TRBD1 (6 bases). The CDR3 has 13 amino acids. Trimming left V 4 bases short and J 8 bases short, with 14 bases between. CDR3 nucleotides: TGTGCCAGCAGTTCTCTCCCAGGGGCCGGCTACACCTTC. As protein: CASSSLPGAGYTF.

This clonotype was detected a few times. The rearrangement links TRBV19 to TRBJ2-1; D is perhaps TRBD2 (7 bases). Trimming stripped 6 bases from V and 0 bases from J, with 15 bases between. The CDR3 loop spans 16 amino acids. The germline gives CDR1 LNHDA, CDR2 SQIVND (reference sequence). Here the CDR3 reads CASSLSRGRSYNEQFF. The CDR3 DNA reads TGTGCCAGTAGCCTTTCGCGGGGGCGCTCCTACAATGAGCAGTTCTTC.

Details on this clonotype: Germline is not matched at one junction end, which may reflect a read error. The V and J genes are TRBV10-3 and TRBJ2-1, with D possibly TRBD2 on 7 matching bases. CDR3 size: 19 residues. Germline V gene sequence: CDR1 ENHRY, CDR2 SYGVKD. Here the CDR3 DNA reads TGTACCATCAGTTTAAATAGGGGGGGCTTCCGCCCATACTACAATGAGCAGTTCTTC. It translates to CTISLNRGGFRPYYNEQFF.

This chain uses TRBV5-6 with TRBJ1-1; D remains unclear. With 7 bases removed from V and 6 bases from J, the gap between germline ends came to 16 bases. From germline, CDR1 is SGHDT and CDR2 YYEEEE. This CDR3 is built from 13 residues. As DNA, the CDR3 is TGTGCCAGCCGCCCTGGGATGCACTCTGAAGCTTTCTTT. This codes for CASRPGMHSEAFF.

This clonotype was detected ten times or more. The chain has TRBV5-1 and TRBJ2-1; TRBD2 might be the D (5 bases). Trimming cost V 3 bases and J 3 bases, with 13 bases left between them. The CDR3 contains 15 residues. Germline assignment: CDR1 SGHRS and CDR2 YFSETQ. This chain's CDR3 is CASSWERLRYNEQFF. The CDR3, as DNA: TGCGCCAGCAGCTGGGAGCGGTTGCGCTACAATGAGCAGTTCTTC.

Ten or more counts support this clonotype. The chain joins TRBV5-1 to TRBJ2-1, with 7 bases fitting TRBD2. The ends lost 4 bases at V and 8 bases at J; junction bases unmatched: 15. This CDR3 is 16 amino acids long. Germline-derived CDR1 and CDR2 are SGHRS and YFSETQ. The CDR3 region has the DNA TGCGCCAGCAGCCTCCGGTCTCCTGGAGCGGGGTATGAGCAGTTCTTC. This translates into CASSLRSPGAGYEQFF.

This clonotype is medium-sized within its sample. The gene calls are TRBV12-3 or TRBV12-4 and TRBJ2-3, with no clear D. The CDR3 extends over 15 amino acids. Trimming took 6 bases from V and 2 from J, leaving 15 bases between them. The CDR3 DNA follows: TGTGCCAGCAGCCTTAGGGCAGACGCCACAGATACGCAGTATTTT. Its translation: CASSLRADATDTQYF.

This clonotype has a count of ten or more. The V gene is TRBV4-1, the J gene TRBJ2-7; TRBD1 matches 11 bases. After removal of 0 bases from V and 1 base from J, the junction contained 11 bases not matched to a gene. This CDR3 comprises 19 residues. Germline CDR1 reads MGHRA; CDR2 reads YSYEKL. The CDR3 region is CASSQDIRLGTGGSYEQYV. The CDR3 coding sequence is TGCGCCAGCAGCCAAGATATTAGGCTAGGGACAGGGGGTTCCTACGAGCAGTACGTC.

This clonotype appeared many times. The chain links TRBV6-5 to TRBJ1-6, with D unresolved. Trimming took off 0 bases at V and 7 bases at J, with 7 bases between the two ends. The CDR3 length is 14 residues. The germline V gene encodes CDR1 MNHEY and CDR2 SVGAGI. The CDR3 region is CASSYSGRNSPLHF. The CDR3 DNA reads TGTGCCAGCAGTTACTCTGGCAGAAATTCACCCCTCCACTTT.

This clonotype was recorded many times. This chain joins TRBV5-5 and TRBJ1-4; D call uncertain. V was cut by 4 bases and J by 7 bases, with 20 bases left in between. Germline values: CDR1 SGHKS, CDR2 YYEKEE (reference sequence). The CDR3 runs to 16 residues. The CDR3 bases are TGTGCCAGCAGCGTGACGCCAGGCCAGTCTCTTGAAAAACTGTTTTTT. Its translation is CASSVTPGQSLEKLFF.

By sample fraction, this clonotype is medium-sized. The rearrangement links TRBV20-1 to TRBJ2-2; possibly TRBD2 for D (5 bases). CDR1 and CDR2 from the germline V gene are DFQATT and SNEGSKA (reference sequence). CDR3 length: 13 amino acids. The CDR3 here is CSHQRQATGELFF. The CDR3 bases are TGCAGCCATCAGCGGCAGGCCACCGGGGAGCTGTTTTTT.

This clonotype was observed at least ten times. V and J are TRBV20-1 and TRBJ2-6; D remains ambiguous. From germline, CDR1 is DFQATT and CDR2 SNEGSKA (reference sequence). The CDR3 runs to 15 residues. V dropped 0 bases and J dropped 0 bases, with 6 bases sitting between them. CDR3 loop: CSARDLTSGANVLTF. As DNA, the CDR3 is TGCAGTGCTAGAGACCTGACCTCTGGGGCCAACGTCCTGACTTTC.

This clonotype was seen at least ten times. The chain joins TRBV6-5 to TRBJ2-5, with D possibly matching TRBD1 (6 bases). The CDR3 length is 13 residues. Germline lookup yields CDR1 MNHEY and CDR2 SVGAGI. Trimming took 9 bases from V and 4 from J, leaving 15 bases between them. As DNA, the CDR3 is TGTGCCAGTAGACAGGAAGGGCGAGAGACCCAGTACTTC. Its protein product is CASRQEGRETQYF.

At least ten counts were recorded for this clonotype. The chain recombines TRBV4-2 with TRBJ2-6; 7 bases agree with TRBD1. Trimming took 4 bases from V and 4 from J; bases not matched to a gene: 7. CDR1 and CDR2 from the germline V gene are LGHNA and YNFKEQ. The CDR3 totals 16 residues. CDR3 nucleotides: TGTGCCAGCAGCCGGCAGACAGGGAAAGGGGCCAACGTCCTGACTTTC. This codes for CASSRQTGKGANVLTF.

This clonotype was seen many times. The chain uses TRBV2 and TRBJ2-3; 8 nucleotides line up with TRBD1. The germline V gene encodes CDR1 SNHLY and CDR2 FYNNEI. V dropped 5 bases and J dropped 7; count of bases not matched to a gene: 8. The CDR3 has 14 amino acids. In DNA form, the CDR3 reads TGTGCCAGCAGTTCTCCGGGACAGGAATATACGCAGTATTTT. Its translation is CASSSPGQEYTQYF.

This clonotype showed up many times. CDR3 bases: TGCGCCAGCAGTGAGGCGTTCCGGGACAGGGGCGACGAGCAGTACTTC. It is translated as CASSEAFRDRGDEQYF. The genes are TRBV10-2 and TRBJ2-7; 10 nucleotides agree with TRBD1. Germline V gives CDR1 WSHSY, CDR2 SAAADI. The CDR3 runs 16 residues. The ends lost 2 bases at V and 5 bases at J; junction bases unmatched: 9.

This clonotype was seen repeatedly, ten times or more. The chain employs TRBV7-8 and TRBJ2-7; 8 nucleotides line up with TRBD1. This CDR3 is built from 15 residues. The V and J ends lost 5 bases and 3 bases, in that order; junction bases with no gene match: 9. Looked up from germline, CDR1 is SGHVS and CDR2 is FQNEAQ. CDR3 amino acids: CASSQGAGRSYEQYF. The CDR3 coding sequence is TGTGCCAGCAGCCAGGGGGCAGGGCGGAGCTACGAGCAGTACTTC. The full variable domain, its missing parts supplied by reference TRBV7-8 and TRBJ2-7, is GAGVSQSPRYKVAKRGQDVALRCDPISGHVSLFWYQQALGQGPEFLTYFQNEAQLDKSGLPSDRFFAERPEGSVSTLKIQRTQQEDSAVYLCASSQGAGRSYEQYFGPGTRLTVT.

This clonotype was found many times. The chain has TRBV18 and TRBJ1-5, with D unclear. CDR1 is KGHSH, CDR2 LQKENI, per germline. The CDR3 covers 14 residues. V lost 3 bases and J lost 1, with 7 bases in between. Written as DNA, the CDR3 is TGTGCCAGCTCACCTATGGACAGCAATCAGCCCCAGCATTTT. It codes for CASSPMDSNQPQHF.

There are many counts of this clonotype. V and J are TRBV20-1 and TRBJ1-4; D is possibly TRBD1 (6 bases). Trimming took off 0 bases at V and 7 bases at J, with 12 bases between the two ends. CDR1 DFQATT and CDR2 SNEGSKA come from the germline V gene (reference sequence). CDR3 length: 14 amino acids. The CDR3 nucleotides read TGCAGTGCTAGAGATGGGGGCGCGGGTGAAAAACTGTTTTTT. Translating gives CSARDGGAGEKLFF.